The entry below describes one T cell receptor (beta chain). Its cognate antigen is unknown. The germline CDR1 and CDR2 sequences are SGHNT and YYREEE (reference sequence). The junction had 8 bases not matched to a gene; V was cut back by 0 bases and J by 2 bases. The CDR3 sequence is 17 residues long. This sample was taken from a study of STAT3 mutations in large granular lymphocyte leukemia. The data were produced by immunoSEQ multiplex PCR, yet TCRdb's version contains in-frame clones alone and is incomplete. The data show under 9,500 clones, with roughly 91% seen just once and about half held by the top ten. Overall study results and limits: Every T-LGLL patient had at least one immunodominant TCRbeta clonotype.

The sequence was collected from a man aged 50 or older with T-cell large granular lymphocyte leukemia. Some clones in this sample may be carry-over from other donors' samples. The V call is TRBV5-4, the J call TRBJ2-5; 9 bases match TRBD2. Sequencing input: peripheral blood mononuclear cells. The CDR3 DNA sequence: TGTGCCAGCAGCTTGGCCCCCACTAGCGGGCCACAAGAGACCCAGTACTTC. It translates to CASSLAPTSGPQETQYF. Using reference TRBV5-4 and TRBJ2-5 for the parts outside the CDR3, the full variable domain is ETGVTQSPTHLIKTRGQQVTLRCSSQSGHNTVSWYQQALGQGPQFIFQYYREEENGRGNFPPRFSGLQFPNYSSELNVNALELDDSALYLCASSLAPTSGPQETQYFGPGTRLLVL.